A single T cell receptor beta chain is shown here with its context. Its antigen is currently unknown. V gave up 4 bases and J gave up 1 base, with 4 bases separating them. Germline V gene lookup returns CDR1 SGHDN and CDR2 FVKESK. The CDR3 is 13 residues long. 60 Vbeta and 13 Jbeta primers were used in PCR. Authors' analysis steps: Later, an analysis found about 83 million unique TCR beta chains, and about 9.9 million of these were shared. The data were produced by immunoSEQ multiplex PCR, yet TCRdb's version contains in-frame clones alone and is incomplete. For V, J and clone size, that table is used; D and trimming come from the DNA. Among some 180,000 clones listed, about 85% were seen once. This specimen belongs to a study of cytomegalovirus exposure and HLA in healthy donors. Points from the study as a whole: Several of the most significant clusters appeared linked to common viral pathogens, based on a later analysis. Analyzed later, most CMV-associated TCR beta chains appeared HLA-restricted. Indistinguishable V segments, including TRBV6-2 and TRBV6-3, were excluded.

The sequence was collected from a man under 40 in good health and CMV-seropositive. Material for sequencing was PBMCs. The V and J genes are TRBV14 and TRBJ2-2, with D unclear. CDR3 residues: CASSRRNTGELFF. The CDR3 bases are TGTGCCAGCAGCCGCAGGAACACCGGGGAGCTGTTTTTT. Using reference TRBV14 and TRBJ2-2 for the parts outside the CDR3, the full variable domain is EAGVTQFPSHSVIEKGQTVTLRCDPISGHDNLYWYRRVMGKEIKFLLHFVKESKQDESGMPNNRFLAERTGGTYSTLKVQPAELEDSGVYFCASSRRNTGELFFGEGSRLTVL.